A selection of T cell receptor beta chains follows, all from one sample in a study of shared clonotypes between healthy human individuals. Generated by immunoSEQ multiplex PCR, the TCRdb table keeps only in-frame clones and is missing some. The sample comprises roughly 770,000 clones, approximately 96% of which are singletons, and about 0.25% rests with the top ten. Specimen: naive CD8+ T cells sorted from blood. The receptors were gathered from a man between 25 and 39 years old in good health. The CDR3 runs from the conserved cysteine through the conserved F or W. The D gene is left open where the match is weak.

>.|TRBV7-3
CASSLRGGTADTQYF
>.|TRBV10-1
CASSDQPTSSGNTIYF
>TRBD1|TRBV18
CASEDRAVSYEQYF
>.|TRBV29-1
CSVGEEGSNQPQHF
>TRBD1|TRBV2
CASSDTGQGAQGNTIYF
>.|TRBV19
CASSKSSTEGYNEQFF
>.|TRBV5-6
CASSQARVQYF
>TRBD1|TRBV11-3
CASSLVREAGGRSDEKLFF
>.|TRBV2
CASMRRTYEQYF
>.|TRBV6-5
CASSYTDRMNTGELFF
>TRBD1|TRBV30
CAWTPGAGGVYEQYF
>TRBD2|TRBV13
CASSSTSGRFNEQFF
>TRBD2|TRBV4-3
CASSQEKGGADTDTQYF
>TRBD2|TRBV23-1
CASSLNRGRGHEQYF
>.|TRBV29-1
CSVDFPPGHNEQFF
>.|TRBV6-6
CAMPGHNQETQYF
>TRBD2|TRBV7-9
CASSLELAVYEQYF
>.|TRBV4-1
CASSQDGNRDTYYEQYF
>.|TRBV5-6
CASSLVGQKETQYF
>.|TRBV9
CASSGKVSYNEQFF
>.|TRBV11-2
CASSLGSGRLSYNEQFF
>.|TRBV29-1
CSGKGGGLVLEQFF
>.|TRBV5-6
CASRRANEQFF
>TRBD1|TRBV25-1
CASSDTGTANTEAFF
>.|TRBV6-5
CASRKGVKDQPQHF
>.|TRBV14
CASSQDRGNGQGTGELFF
>TRBD2|TRBV7-9
CASEHLTSRLFEQFF
>TRBD1|TRBV27
CASRSLPRGPYEQYF
>.|TRBV10-3
CAISGGRPTSTDTQYF
>TRBD2|TRBV10-1
CASSESSGSSYNEQFF
>.|TRBV4-3
CASSQGGGYTGELFF
>.|TRBV7-9
CASSGSTGNGNTIYF
>.|TRBV10-3
CAISPGPQEQFF
>.|TRBV5-6
CASSFRVQNEQFF
>TRBD1|TRBV27
CASSLVQGAMYNEQFF
>TRBD1|TRBV2
CASSRTGDSYGYTF
>.|TRBV25-1
CASSRLGGDIYGYTF
>.|TRBV29-1
CSVDHNNEQFF
>TRBD1|TRBV5-5
CASSLEGGAETQYF
>.|TRBV25-1
CASSESGLGTNEKLFF
>TRBD1|TRBV29-1
CSVPYIMTGAIGTDTQYF
>.|TRBV27
CASSLRGSFMNTEAFF
>.|TRBV7-6
CASSRTVATNEKLFF
>TRBD2|TRBV2
CASSPSGRYYNNEQFF
>.|TRBV27
CASSLPGTEAFF
>.|TRBV5-8
CASRNGELFF
>.|TRBV19
CASTSWDGYYGYTF
>.|TRBV5-1
CASSSRAPNYGYTF
>.|TRBV4-1
CASSSQESPNEQFF
>TRBD2|TRBV27
CASSTGWREYDNEQFF
>.|TRBV6-5
CASKVGYDGYTF
>.|TRBV29-1
CSVVAQGYEQYF
>.|TRBV11-2
CASSLGQAPIEKLFF
>.|TRBV10-1
CASRGRVSNQPQHF
>TRBD2|TRBV2
CASSEAIGASGLEQFF